Sequencing of this T cell receptor (beta chain) was carried out in a study of OX40 agonist ivuxolimab in advanced cancers. Study-level background: At 0.01 to 10 mg/kg, ivuxolimab was administered intravenously to patients every 2 weeks. Study-level points and caveats: CD4+ and CD8+ blood T cells expanded clonally by week 6 at 0.1 to 3.0 mg/kg. Expanded clones belonging to CD8+ T cells outnumbered, on average, those of CD4+.

The CDR3 consists of 11 residues. V lost 3 bases and J lost 4, with 3 bases in between. Germline CDR1 and CDR2: ENHRY and SYGVKD. As concerns this clone: The antigen remains undetermined.

The protocol was immunoSEQ multiplex PCR, while the TCRdb copy is restricted to in-frame clones and leaves out a portion. The sample has about 46,000 clones; about nine tenths are singletons. Sequenced material: CD4+ or CD8+ T cells sorted from blood, taken in a trial of the OX40 agonist ivuxolimab. This chain joins TRBV10-3 and TRBJ1-2, with unresolved D. The clonotype originates from an adult with an advanced solid tumor such as melanoma, head and neck, liver or kidney cancer. The CDR3 coding sequence is TGTGCCATCAGTGACTCCTATGGCTACACCTTC. This sequence encodes CAISDSYGYTF.